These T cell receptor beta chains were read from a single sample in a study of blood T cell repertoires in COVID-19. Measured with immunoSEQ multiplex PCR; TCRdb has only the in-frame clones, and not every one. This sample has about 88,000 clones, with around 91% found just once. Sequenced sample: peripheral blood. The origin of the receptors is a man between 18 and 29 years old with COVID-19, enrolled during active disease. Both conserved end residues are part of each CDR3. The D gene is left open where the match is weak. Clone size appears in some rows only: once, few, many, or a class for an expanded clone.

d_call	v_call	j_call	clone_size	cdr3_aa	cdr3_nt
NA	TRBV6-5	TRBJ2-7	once	CASSYSLGGANEQYF	TGTGCCAGCAGTTACTCGTTAGGGGGGGCGAATGAGCAGTACTTC
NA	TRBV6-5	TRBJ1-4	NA	CAGGRELGEKLFF	TGTGCCGGAGGCCGGGAATTAGGCGAAAAACTGTTTTTT
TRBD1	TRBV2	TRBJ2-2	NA	CASSRTGTAGELFF	TGTGCCAGCTCAAGGACAGGGACGGCCGGGGAGCTGTTTTTT
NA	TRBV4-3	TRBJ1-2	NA	CASSQEQGNYGYTF	TGCGCCAGCAGCCAAGAACAGGGAAACTATGGCTACACCTTC
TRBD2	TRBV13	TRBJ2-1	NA	CASSSVLAGDNEQFF	TGTGCCAGCAGCTCCGTCCTAGCGGGAGACAATGAGCAGTTCTTC
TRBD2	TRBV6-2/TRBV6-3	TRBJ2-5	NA	CASSWLREVPETQYF	TGTGCCAGCAGTTGGTTGCGGGAGGTCCCAGAGACCCAGTACTTC
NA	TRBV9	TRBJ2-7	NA	CASSVDSPYEQYF	TGTGCCAGCAGCGTCGACAGCCCCTACGAGCAGTACTTC
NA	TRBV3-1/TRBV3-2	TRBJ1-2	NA	CASSQDAGARGYTF	TGTGCCAGCAGCCAAGATGCAGGGGCGCGTGGCTACACCTTC
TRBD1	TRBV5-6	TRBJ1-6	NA	CASSSGTGGVGRNSPLHF	TGTGCCAGCAGCTCCGGGACAGGGGGCGTCGGACGTAATTCACCCCTCCACTTT
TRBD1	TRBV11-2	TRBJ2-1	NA	CASSVLDRVVDEQFF	TGTGCCAGCAGCGTCCTCGACAGGGTAGTCGATGAGCAGTTCTTC
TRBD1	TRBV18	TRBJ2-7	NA	CASSEGQSWGYEQYF	TGTGCCAGCTCCGAGGGACAGTCCTGGGGGTACGAGCAGTACTTC
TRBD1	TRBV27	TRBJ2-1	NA	CASSFTGVGNEQFF	TGTGCCAGCAGTTTTACAGGGGTGGGGAATGAGCAGTTCTTC
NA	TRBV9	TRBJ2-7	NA	CASSVGGYLSEQYF	TGTGCCAGCAGCGTAGGCGGATACCTCTCAGAGCAGTACTTC
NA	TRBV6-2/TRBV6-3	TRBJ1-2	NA	CASSYTGANYGYTF	TGTGCCAGCAGTTACACGGGAGCTAACTATGGCTACACCTTC
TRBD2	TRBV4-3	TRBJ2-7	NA	CASSQDWSRGASDSYEQYF	TGCGCCAGCAGCCAAGATTGGTCGCGGGGGGCTAGCGACTCCTACGAGCAGTACTTC
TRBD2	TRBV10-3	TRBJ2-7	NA	CASEREGLYEQYF	TGTGCCAGTGAGCGGGAGGGCCTCTACGAGCAGTACTTC
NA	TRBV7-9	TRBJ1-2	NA	CASSLTGQRANYGYTF	TGTGCCAGCAGCTTAACCGGACAGCGAGCTAACTATGGCTACACCTTC
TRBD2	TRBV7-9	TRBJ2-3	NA	CASSLASGREPDTQYF	TGTGCCAGCAGCTTAGCGTCCGGGCGGGAGCCAGATACGCAGTATTTT
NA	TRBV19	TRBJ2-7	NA	CASSTTGSSYEQYF	TGTGCCAGTAGTACCACCGGGAGCTCCTACGAGCAGTACTTC
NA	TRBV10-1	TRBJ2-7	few	CASSDRSSYEQYF	TGCGCCAGCAGTGACCGGAGCTCCTACGAGCAGTACTTC
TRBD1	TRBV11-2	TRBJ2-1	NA	CASSYRDREPYNEQFF	TGTGCCAGCAGTTACCGGGACAGGGAACCCTACAATGAGCAGTTCTTC
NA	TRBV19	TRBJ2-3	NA	CASSIARLEDTQYF	TGTGCCAGTAGTATAGCTAGACTAGAAGATACGCAGTATTTT
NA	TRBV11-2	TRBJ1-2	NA	CASSLGSRAGYYGYTF	TGTGCCAGCAGCTTAGGGTCCAGGGCAGGGTACTATGGCTACACCTTC
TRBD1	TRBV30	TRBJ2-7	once	CAWSLMWDRVTREQYF	TGTGCCTGGAGCCTAATGTGGGACAGGGTGACGAGGGAGCAGTACTTC
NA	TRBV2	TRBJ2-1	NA	CASSDWGQGYLGDEQFF	TGTGCCAGCAGTGACTGGGGGCAGGGGTACCTCGGAGATGAGCAGTTCTTC
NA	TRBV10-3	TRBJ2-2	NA	CAITRGQFNTGELFF	TGTGCCATCACCCGGGGACAATTTAACACCGGGGAGCTGTTTTTT
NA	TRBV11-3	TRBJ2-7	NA	CASSLAGVPYEQYF	TGTGCCAGCAGCTTAGCGGGAGTCCCCTACGAGCAGTACTTC
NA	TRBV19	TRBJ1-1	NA	CASNPDSYTEAFF	TGTGCCAGTAACCCAGACAGCTACACTGAAGCTTTCTTT
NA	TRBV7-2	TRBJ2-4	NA	CASSPMLRLLAKNIQYF	TGTGCCAGCAGCCCGATGCTAAGATTATTAGCCAAAAACATTCAGTACTTC
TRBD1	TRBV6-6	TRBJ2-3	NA	CASSHPPGQGAFTDTQYF	TGTGCCAGCAGTCATCCCCCCGGACAGGGGGCATTCACAGATACGCAGTATTTT
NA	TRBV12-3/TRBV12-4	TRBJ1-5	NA	CASSRQNQPQHF	TGTGCCAGCAGTCGACAGAATCAGCCCCAGCATTTT
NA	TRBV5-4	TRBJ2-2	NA	CASSSSGRYTGELFF	TGTGCCAGCAGCTCTTCCGGGAGATACACCGGGGAGCTGTTTTTT
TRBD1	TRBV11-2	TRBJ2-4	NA	CASSLEPGGNIQYF	TGTGCCAGCAGCTTAGAGCCAGGGGGAAACATTCAGTACTTC
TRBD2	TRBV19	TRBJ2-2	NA	CASSASGNTGELFF	TGTGCCAGTAGCGCTAGCGGGAACACCGGGGAGCTGTTTTTT
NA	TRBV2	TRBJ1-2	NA	CASEKSGLPRDYGYTF	TGTGCCAGCGAGAAATCGGGACTCCCTCGCGACTATGGCTACACCTTC
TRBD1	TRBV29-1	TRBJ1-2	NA	CSVEEGQGPNYGYTF	TGCAGCGTTGAAGAGGGACAGGGGCCTAACTATGGCTACACCTTC
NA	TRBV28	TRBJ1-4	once	CASSFRDGWQGQLFF	TGTGCCAGCAGTTTTAGGGATGGGTGGCAGGGCCAACTGTTTTTT
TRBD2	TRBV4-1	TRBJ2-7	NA	CASSQDPSGSLSYEQYF	TGCGCCAGCAGCCAAGATCCCAGCGGGAGCCTCTCCTACGAGCAGTACTTC
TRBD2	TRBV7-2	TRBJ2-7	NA	CASSLELAGYSYEQYF	TGTGCCAGCAGCTTAGAACTAGCGGGCTACTCCTACGAGCAGTACTTC
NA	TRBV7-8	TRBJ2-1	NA	CASSLDWTRNEQFF	TGTGCCAGCAGCTTAGACTGGACACGCAATGAGCAGTTCTTC